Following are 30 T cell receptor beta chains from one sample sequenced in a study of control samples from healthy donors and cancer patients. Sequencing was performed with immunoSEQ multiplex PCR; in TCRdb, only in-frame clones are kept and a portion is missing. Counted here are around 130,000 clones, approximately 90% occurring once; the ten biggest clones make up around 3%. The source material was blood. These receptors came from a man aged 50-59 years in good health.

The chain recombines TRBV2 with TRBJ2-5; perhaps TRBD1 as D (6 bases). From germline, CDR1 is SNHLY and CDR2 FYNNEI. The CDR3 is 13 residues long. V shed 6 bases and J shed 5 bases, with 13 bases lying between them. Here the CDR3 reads CASRLQGGETQYF. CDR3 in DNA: TGTGCCAGCAGATTACAGGGCGGGGAGACCCAGTACTTC.

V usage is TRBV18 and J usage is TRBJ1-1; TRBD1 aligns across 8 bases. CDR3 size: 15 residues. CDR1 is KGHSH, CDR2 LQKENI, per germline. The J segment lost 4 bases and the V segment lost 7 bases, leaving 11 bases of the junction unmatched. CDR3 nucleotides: TGTGCCAGCTGCCGGACAACAGGGGGAGGCACTGAAGCTTTCTTT. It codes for CASCRTTGGGTEAFF.

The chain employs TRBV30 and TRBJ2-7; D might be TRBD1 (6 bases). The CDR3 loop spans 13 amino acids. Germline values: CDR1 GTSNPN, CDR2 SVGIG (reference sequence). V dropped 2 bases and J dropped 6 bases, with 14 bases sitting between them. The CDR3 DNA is TGTGCCTGGAGTAGGTCAGGGGTTCGCGAGCAGTACTTC. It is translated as CAWSRSGVREQYF. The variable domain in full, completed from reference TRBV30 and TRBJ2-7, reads SQTIHQWPATLVQPVGSPLSLECTVEGTSNPNLYWYRQAAGRGLQLLFYSVGIGQISSEVPQNLSASRPQDRQFILSSKKLLLSDSGFYLCAWSRSGVREQYFGPGTRLTVT.

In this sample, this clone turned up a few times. The CDR3 nucleotides read TGTGCCAGCAGCTTAGTAGCAGATACGCAGTATTTT. Translated: CASSLVADTQYF. The V call is TRBV11-2, the J call TRBJ2-3; no clear D. The CDR3 has 12 amino acids. Germline V gene sequence: CDR1 SGHAT, CDR2 FQNNGV. Deletions cut 1 base from V and 4 bases from J, with 3 bases between.

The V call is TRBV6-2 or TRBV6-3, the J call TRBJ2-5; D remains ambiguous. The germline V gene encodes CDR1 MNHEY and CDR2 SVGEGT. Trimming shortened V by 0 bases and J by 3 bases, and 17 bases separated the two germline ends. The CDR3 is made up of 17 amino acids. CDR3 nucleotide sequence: TGTGCCAGCAGTTACTCCTCACACTCGGTAGGGAAAGAGACCCAGTACTTC. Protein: CASSYSSHSVGKETQYF.

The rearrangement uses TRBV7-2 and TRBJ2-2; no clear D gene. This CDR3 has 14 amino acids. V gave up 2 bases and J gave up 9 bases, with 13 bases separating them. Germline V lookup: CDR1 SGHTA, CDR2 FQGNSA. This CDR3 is CASSLSPLERELFF. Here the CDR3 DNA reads TGTGCCAGCAGCTTAAGCCCACTTGAGAGGGAGCTGTTTTTT.

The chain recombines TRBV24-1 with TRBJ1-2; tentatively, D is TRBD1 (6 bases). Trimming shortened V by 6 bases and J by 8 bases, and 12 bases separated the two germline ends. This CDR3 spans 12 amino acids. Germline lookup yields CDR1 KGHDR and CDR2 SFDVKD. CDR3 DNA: TGTGCCACCAGTTGGGCAGGGGAAGGCTACACCTTC. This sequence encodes CATSWAGEGYTF.

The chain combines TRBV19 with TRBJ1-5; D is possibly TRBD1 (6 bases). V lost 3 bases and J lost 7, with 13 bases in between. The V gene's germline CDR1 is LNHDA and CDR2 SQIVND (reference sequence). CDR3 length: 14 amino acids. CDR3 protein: CASSIRQVGQPQHF. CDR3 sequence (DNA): TGTGCCAGTAGTATTCGACAGGTCGGGCAGCCCCAGCATTTT.

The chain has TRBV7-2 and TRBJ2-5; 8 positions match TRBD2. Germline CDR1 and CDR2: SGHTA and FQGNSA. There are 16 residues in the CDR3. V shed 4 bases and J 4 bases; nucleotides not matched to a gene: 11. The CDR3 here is CASSSPFGGGSETQYF. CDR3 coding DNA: TGTGCCAGCAGCTCGCCTTTCGGGGGGGGCTCAGAGACCCAGTACTTC.

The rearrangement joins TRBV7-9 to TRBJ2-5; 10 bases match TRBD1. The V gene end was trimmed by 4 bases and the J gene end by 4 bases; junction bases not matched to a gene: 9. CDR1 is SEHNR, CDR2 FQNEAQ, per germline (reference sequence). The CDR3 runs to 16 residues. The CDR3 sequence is CASSSRTGGSRETQYF. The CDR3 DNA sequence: TGTGCCAGCAGCTCACGGACAGGGGGATCCCGAGAGACCCAGTACTTC.

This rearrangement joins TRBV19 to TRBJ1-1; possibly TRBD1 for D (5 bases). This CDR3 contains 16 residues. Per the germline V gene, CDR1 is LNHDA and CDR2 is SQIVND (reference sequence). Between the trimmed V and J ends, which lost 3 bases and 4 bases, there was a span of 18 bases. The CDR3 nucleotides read TGTGCCAGTAGTATGGCTTCGCAGGGCTGGGGCACTGAAGCTTTCTTT. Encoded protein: CASSMASQGWGTEAFF.

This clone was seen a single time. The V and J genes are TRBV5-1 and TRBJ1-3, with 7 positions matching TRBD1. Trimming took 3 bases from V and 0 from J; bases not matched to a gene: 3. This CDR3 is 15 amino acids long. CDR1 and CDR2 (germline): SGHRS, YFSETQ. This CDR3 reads CASSSQGNSGNTIYF. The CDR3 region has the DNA TGCGCCAGCAGCTCACAGGGGAACTCTGGAAACACCATATATTTT.

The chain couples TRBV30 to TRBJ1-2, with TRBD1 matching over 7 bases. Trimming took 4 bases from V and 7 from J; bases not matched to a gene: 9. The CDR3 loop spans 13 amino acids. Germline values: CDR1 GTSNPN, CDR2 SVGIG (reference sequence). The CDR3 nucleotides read TGTGCCTGGAATGCGAAGGGGGCGGGTGGCTACACCTTC. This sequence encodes CAWNAKGAGGYTF.

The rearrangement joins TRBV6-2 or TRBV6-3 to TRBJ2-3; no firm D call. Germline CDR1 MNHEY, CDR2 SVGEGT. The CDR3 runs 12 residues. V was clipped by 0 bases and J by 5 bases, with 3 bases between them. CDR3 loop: CASSYSKDTQYF. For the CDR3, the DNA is TGTGCCAGCAGTTACTCGAAAGATACGCAGTATTTT.

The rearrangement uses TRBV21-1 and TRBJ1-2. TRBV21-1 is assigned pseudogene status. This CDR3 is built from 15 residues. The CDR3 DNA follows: TGTGCCAGCAGCAAAGGAGGGGAAGGACGCTATGGCTACACCTTC. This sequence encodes CASSKGGEGRYGYTF.

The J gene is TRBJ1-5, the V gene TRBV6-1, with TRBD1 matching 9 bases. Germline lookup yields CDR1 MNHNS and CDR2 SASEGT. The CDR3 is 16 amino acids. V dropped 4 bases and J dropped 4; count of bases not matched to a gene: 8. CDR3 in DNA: TGTGCCAGCAGTGTCAGTACAGGGGGCCTAAATCAGCCCCAGCATTTT. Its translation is CASSVSTGGLNQPQHF.

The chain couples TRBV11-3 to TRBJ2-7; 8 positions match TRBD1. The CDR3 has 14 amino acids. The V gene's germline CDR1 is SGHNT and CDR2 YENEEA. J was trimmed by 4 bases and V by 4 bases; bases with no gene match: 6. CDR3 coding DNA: TGTGCCAGCAGCTCCGGGACAGGCCGATACGAGCAGTACTTC. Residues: CASSSGTGRYEQYF.

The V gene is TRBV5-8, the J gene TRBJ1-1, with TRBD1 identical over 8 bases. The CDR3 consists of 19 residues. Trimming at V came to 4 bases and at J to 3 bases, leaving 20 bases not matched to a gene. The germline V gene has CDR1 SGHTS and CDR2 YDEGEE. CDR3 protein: CASSLRTGYNHPLDTEAFF. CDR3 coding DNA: TGTGCCAGCAGCCTACGGACAGGGTATAACCACCCACTGGACACTGAAGCTTTCTTT.

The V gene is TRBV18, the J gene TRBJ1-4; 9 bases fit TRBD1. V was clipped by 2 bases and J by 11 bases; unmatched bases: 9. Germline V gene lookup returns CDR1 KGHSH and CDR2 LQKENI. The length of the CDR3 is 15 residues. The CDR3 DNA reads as TGTGCCAGCTCACCAACAAGGACAGGGGTGGAGAAACTGTTTTTT. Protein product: CASSPTRTGVEKLFF.

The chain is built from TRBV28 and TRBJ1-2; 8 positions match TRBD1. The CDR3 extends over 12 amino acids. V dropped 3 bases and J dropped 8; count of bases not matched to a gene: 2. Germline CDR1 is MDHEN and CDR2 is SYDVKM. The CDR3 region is CASSLSGGGYTF. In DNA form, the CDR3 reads TGTGCCAGCAGTTTGTCAGGGGGCGGCTACACCTTC.

CDR3 sequence (DNA): TGTGCCAGCAGCTTATCCGGGCGGGGGGCAACCTACGAGCAGTACTTC. Translation: CASSLSGRGATYEQYF. The chain uses TRBV11-2 and TRBJ2-7; 8 bases line up with TRBD2. Trimming at V came to 2 bases and at J to 2 bases, leaving 8 bases not matched to a gene. Germline CDR1 SGHAT, CDR2 FQNNGV. The CDR3 loop spans 16 amino acids.

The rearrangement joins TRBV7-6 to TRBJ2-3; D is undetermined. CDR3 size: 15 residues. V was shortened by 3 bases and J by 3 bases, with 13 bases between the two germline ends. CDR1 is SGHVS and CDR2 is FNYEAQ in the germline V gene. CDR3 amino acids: CASSLTRAGTDTQYF. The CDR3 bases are TGTGCCAGCAGCTTGACTCGAGCCGGTACAGATACGCAGTATTTT.

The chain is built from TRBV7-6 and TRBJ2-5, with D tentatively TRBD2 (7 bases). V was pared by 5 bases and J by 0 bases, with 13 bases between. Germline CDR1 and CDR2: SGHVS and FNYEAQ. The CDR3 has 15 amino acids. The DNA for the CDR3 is TGTGCCAGCAGCAGCCCGGGGGGCAACCAAGAGACCCAGTACTTC. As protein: CASSSPGGNQETQYF.

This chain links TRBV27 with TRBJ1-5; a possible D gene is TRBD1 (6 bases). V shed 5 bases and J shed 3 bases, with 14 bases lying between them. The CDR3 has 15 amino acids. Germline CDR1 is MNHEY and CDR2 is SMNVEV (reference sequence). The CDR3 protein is CASSPRTAANQPQHF. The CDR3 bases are TGTGCCAGCAGTCCTCGGACAGCTGCCAATCAGCCCCAGCATTTT.

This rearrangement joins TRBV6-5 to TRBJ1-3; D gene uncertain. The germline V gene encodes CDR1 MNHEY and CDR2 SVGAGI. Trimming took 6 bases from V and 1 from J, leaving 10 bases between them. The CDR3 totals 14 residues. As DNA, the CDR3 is TGTGCCAGCAGCCAGTTTAGGTCTGGAAACACCATATATTTT. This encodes CASSQFRSGNTIYF.

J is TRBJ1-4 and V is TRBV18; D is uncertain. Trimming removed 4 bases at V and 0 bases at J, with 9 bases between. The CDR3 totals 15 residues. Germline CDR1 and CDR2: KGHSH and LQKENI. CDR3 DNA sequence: TGTGCCAGCTCACTTTCGCCTGCAACTAATGAAAAACTGTTTTTT. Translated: CASSLSPATNEKLFF.

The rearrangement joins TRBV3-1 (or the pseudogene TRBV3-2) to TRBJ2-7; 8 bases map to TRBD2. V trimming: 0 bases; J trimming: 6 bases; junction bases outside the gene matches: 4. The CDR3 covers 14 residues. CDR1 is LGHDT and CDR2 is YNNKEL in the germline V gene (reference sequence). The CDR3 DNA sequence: TGTGCCAGCAGCCAAGAGGCTAGCGGGTTCGAGCAGTACTTC. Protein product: CASSQEASGFEQYF.

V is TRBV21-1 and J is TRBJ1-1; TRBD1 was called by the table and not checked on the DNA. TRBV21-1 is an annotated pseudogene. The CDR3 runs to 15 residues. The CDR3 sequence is CASSPPRTGDRSAFF. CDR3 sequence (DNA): TGTGCCAGCAGCCCCCCGAGGACAGGGGACAGGTCGGCTTTCTTT.

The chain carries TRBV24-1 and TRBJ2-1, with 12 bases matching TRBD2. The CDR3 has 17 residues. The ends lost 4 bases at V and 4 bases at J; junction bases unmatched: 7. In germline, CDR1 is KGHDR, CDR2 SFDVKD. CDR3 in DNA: TGTGCCACCAGTGACCCGACTAGCGGGGGCGATTACAATGAGCAGTTCTTC. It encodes CATSDPTSGGDYNEQFF.

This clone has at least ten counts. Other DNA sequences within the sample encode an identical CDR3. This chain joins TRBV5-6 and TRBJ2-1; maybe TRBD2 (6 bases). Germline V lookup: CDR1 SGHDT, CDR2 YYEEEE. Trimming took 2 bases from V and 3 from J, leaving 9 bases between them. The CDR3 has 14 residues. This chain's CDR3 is CASSFGTDYNEQFF. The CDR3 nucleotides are TGTGCCAGCAGCTTCGGGACTGACTACAATGAGCAGTTCTTC.